The T cell receptor (beta chain) under discussion was sequenced for a study of CD4+ T cells in melanoma. Study-wide results and caveats: CD8+ T cell, macrophage and B cell function reportedly correlated with neoantigen-specific CD4+ T cells. Diverse differentiation states were reported for melanoma neoantigen-specific CD4+ T cells.

The germline CDR1 and CDR2 sequences are SGHTA and FQGNSA. The CDR3 sequence is 15 residues long. The ends were cut back, 3 bases at V and 2 bases at J, with 11 bases in the middle. Comments on this clone: What it recognizes is unknown.

This table comes from immunoSEQ multiplex PCR, and its TCRdb copy is limited to in-frame clones, with some not included. The data hold about 21,000 clones, with around 80% observed a single time. The chain joins TRBV7-2 to TRBJ2-1, with a weak D call TRBD1 (5 bases). The TCR was taken from a human donor with melanoma. This chain's CDR3 is CASSFDRGPYNEQFF. For the CDR3, the DNA is TGTGCCAGCAGCTTTGATAGGGGCCCCTACAATGAGCAGTTCTTC.